Following are 18 T cell receptor beta chains from one sample sequenced in a study of identical twins. In TCRdb, the 5' RACE reads were re-called with MiXCR into one record per CDR3 protein. The sample holds a few hundred thousand distinct CDR3 sequences, under 20% seen once. Specimen: naive T cells sorted from blood. These receptors were collected from a man in his fifties in good health.

This clonotype appeared a few times. The chain employs TRBV12-3 or TRBV12-4 and TRBJ1-4, with D unclear. CDR3 length: 16 amino acids. Trimming cost V 1 base and J 4 bases, with 13 bases left between them. CDR3 bases: TGTGCCAGCAGTTTAGGGCGTAGGCGGGATAATGAAAAACTGTTTTTT. It codes for CASSLGRRRDNEKLFF.

This clonotype was observed many times. The chain employs TRBV3-1 and TRBJ2-1; 7 bases match TRBD2. With 3 bases clipped from V and 15 bases from J, the junction kept 5 bases outside the gene matches. CDR1 is LGHDT, CDR2 YNNKEL, per germline (reference sequence). The CDR3 covers 11 residues. The CDR3 sequence: CASSQGGISFF. In DNA form, the CDR3 reads TGTGCCAGCAGCCAGGGGGGGATTTCGTTCTTC.

The chain recombines TRBV7-9 with TRBJ1-2; D is unresolved. V lost 5 bases and J lost 2, with 18 bases in between. Germline V CDR1 and CDR2: SEHNR, FQNEAQ (reference sequence). The CDR3 contains 16 residues. The CDR3 DNA is TGTGCCAGCAGCCTCACACGGGGAAGCGCGAACTATGGCTACACCTTC. As protein: CASSLTRGSANYGYTF. The variable domain in full, with the rest retrieved from reference TRBV7-9 and TRBJ1-2, is DTGVSQNPRHKITKRGQNVTFRCDPISEHNRLYWYRQTLGQGPEFLTYFQNEAQLEKSRLLSDRFSAERPKGSFSTLEIQRTEQGDSAMYLCASSLTRGSANYGYTFGSGTRLTVV.

The chain joins TRBV20-1 to TRBJ2-5; D gene uncertain. Germline CDR1 is DFQATT and CDR2 is SNEGSKA (reference sequence). The CDR3 is 14 residues long. V lost 4 bases to trimming and J lost 0 bases, with 12 bases between them. This CDR3 is CSATPAADQETQYF. CDR3 in DNA: TGCAGTGCTACCCCCGCGGCGGACCAAGAGACCCAGTACTTC.

The sample holds a few counts of this clonotype. V usage is TRBV9 and J usage is TRBJ1-4; D not resolved. From germline, CDR1 is SGDLS and CDR2 YYNGEE. V was cut by 2 bases and J by 6 bases, with 8 bases left in between. The CDR3 sequence is 13 residues long. The CDR3 sequence is CASSVPPHEKLFF. The CDR3 coding sequence is TGTGCCAGCAGCGTCCCGCCCCATGAAAAACTGTTTTTT.

At least ten counts were recorded for this clonotype. The CDR3 bases are TGCGCCAGCAGTGAGAGAAGCACAGATACGCAGTATTTT. Translating it yields CASSERSTDTQYF. V is TRBV10-2 and J is TRBJ2-3, with D uncertain. Germline lookup yields CDR1 WSHSY and CDR2 SAAADI. The CDR3 has 13 amino acids. V was clipped by 2 bases and J by 0 bases, with 3 bases between them.

This clonotype was seen a handful of times. The chain has TRBV7-9 and TRBJ2-3; D remains ambiguous. Trimming took 1 base from V and 0 from J, leaving 11 bases between them. There are 16 residues in the CDR3. Germline loops: CDR1 SEHNR, CDR2 FQNEAQ (reference sequence). CDR3 region: CASSLVVITSTDTQYF. DNA for the CDR3: TGTGCCAGCAGCTTAGTGGTCATTACTAGCACAGATACGCAGTATTTT.

CDR3 protein: CASMGEFRDEQFF. Here the CDR3 DNA reads TGTGCTAGTATGGGAGAGTTTAGGGATGAGCAGTTCTTC. The chain joins TRBV12-5 to TRBJ2-1; a possible D gene is TRBD2 (5 bases). Germline CDR1 reads LGHNT; CDR2 reads FRNRAP. The CDR3 extends over 13 amino acids. V lost 8 bases to trimming and J lost 8 bases, with 16 bases between them.

A few counts support this clonotype. V gene TRBV6-2 or TRBV6-3 combines with J gene TRBJ2-2; no definite D call. Trimming took 0 bases from V and 4 from J, leaving 3 bases between them. Germline V gene sequence: CDR1 MNHEY, CDR2 SVGEGT. CDR3 length equals 13 residues. The CDR3 nucleotides are TGTGCCAGCAGTTACTCGCCCACCGGGGAGCTGTTTTTT. Its translation: CASSYSPTGELFF.

The chain has TRBV25-1 and TRBJ1-1; no reliable D call. Germline CDR1 is MGHDK and CDR2 is SYGVNS. This CDR3 region has 14 residues. Trimming stripped 1 base from V and 5 bases from J, with 11 bases between. The CDR3 region has the DNA TGTGCCAGCAGTGAATGGGAGGGTTGGACTGAAGCTTTCTTT. Its translation is CASSEWEGWTEAFF.

The chain carries TRBV29-1 and TRBJ2-3; TRBD1 or TRBD2 may be the D gene (5 bases each). This CDR3 is built from 14 residues. Trimming shortened V by 7 bases and J by 8 bases, and 22 bases separated the two germline ends. Germline V gene sequence: CDR1 SQVTM, CDR2 ANQGSEA. The CDR3 protein is CSARGGTTRATQYF. DNA for the CDR3: TGCAGCGCCCGAGGTGGGACGACGAGAGCTACGCAGTATTTT.

The rearrangement uses TRBV7-9 and TRBJ1-1; no firm D call. Germline assignment: CDR1 SEHNR and CDR2 FQNEAQ (reference sequence). Trimming cost V 2 bases and J 3 bases, with 13 bases left between them. This CDR3 comprises 15 residues. This CDR3 is CASSLRRLGDTEAFF. The CDR3 DNA reads as TGTGCCAGCAGCTTAAGACGACTCGGAGACACTGAAGCTTTCTTT.

This clonotype was observed a handful of times. This sequence joins TRBV5-8 and TRBJ2-3; D is ambiguous. This CDR3 spans 13 amino acids. CDR1 is SGHTS and CDR2 is YDEGEE in the germline V gene. V dropped 0 bases and J dropped 9 bases, with 11 bases sitting between them. CDR3 region: CASSLGRALTQYF. The CDR3 DNA follows: TGTGCCAGCAGCTTGGGTCGGGCCCTAACGCAGTATTTT.

This clonotype was detected a few times. The chain joins TRBV28 to TRBJ2-1; TRBD1 aligns across 12 bases. The CDR3 is made up of 18 amino acids. Trimming cost V 4 bases and J 7 bases; bases outside gene matches: 14. The germline V gene encodes CDR1 MDHEN and CDR2 SYDVKM. CDR3 amino acids: CASSSSSGTGGVRNEQFF. In nucleotides, the CDR3 is TGTGCCAGCAGTTCCTCCTCGGGGACAGGGGGCGTTAGGAATGAGCAGTTCTTC.

This clonotype was detected ten times or more. The chain couples TRBV20-1 to TRBJ2-3; no definite D call. The CDR3 extends over 14 amino acids. From germline, CDR1 is DFQATT and CDR2 SNEGSKA (reference sequence). V was clipped by 3 bases and J by 2 bases, with 12 bases between them. The CDR3 DNA reads as TGCAGTGCTAGTAGCATGGGTACCACAGATACGCAGTATTTT. This gives the protein CSASSMGTTDTQYF.

The chain employs TRBV6-1 and TRBJ2-2; maybe TRBD1 (6 bases). Per germline, CDR1 MNHNS and CDR2 SASEGT. CDR3 length: 15 residues. V was trimmed by 5 bases and J by 6 bases, leaving 16 bases between them. The CDR3 reads CASSKRTVSSGELFF. CDR3 nucleotide sequence: TGTGCCAGCAGTAAAAGGACAGTTTCGTCCGGGGAGCTGTTTTTT.

This clonotype turned up a few times. V gene TRBV5-5 combines with J gene TRBJ1-6; no definite D call. V was shortened by 0 bases and J by 5 bases, with 12 bases between the two germline ends. The CDR3 loop spans 16 amino acids. Germline V lookup: CDR1 SGHKS, CDR2 YYEKEE (reference sequence). In DNA form, the CDR3 reads TGTGCCAGCAGCTTGGAGAGTCTGTCAGATAATTCACCCCTCCACTTT. Translating gives CASSLESLSDNSPLHF.

This clonotype was observed many times. The chain has TRBV29-1 and TRBJ1-1, with 8 bases lining up with TRBD1. With V trimmed by 4 bases and J by 5 bases, 6 bases remained unmatched. Germline V lookup: CDR1 SQVTM, CDR2 ANQGSEA. The CDR3 runs to 13 residues. The chain's CDR3 is CSVGDRGGTEAFF. DNA of the CDR3: TGCAGCGTTGGTGACAGGGGAGGGACTGAAGCTTTCTTT.